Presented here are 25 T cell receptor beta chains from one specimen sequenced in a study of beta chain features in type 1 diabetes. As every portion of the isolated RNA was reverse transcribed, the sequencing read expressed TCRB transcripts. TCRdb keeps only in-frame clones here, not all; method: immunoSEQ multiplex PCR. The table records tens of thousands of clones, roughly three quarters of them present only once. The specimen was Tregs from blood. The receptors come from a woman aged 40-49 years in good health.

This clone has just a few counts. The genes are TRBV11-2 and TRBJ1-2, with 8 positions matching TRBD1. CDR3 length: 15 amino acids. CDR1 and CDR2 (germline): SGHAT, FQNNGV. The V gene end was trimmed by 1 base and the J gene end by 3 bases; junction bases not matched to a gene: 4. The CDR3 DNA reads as TGTGCCAGCAGCTTAGTTGGGACAGGAGACTATGGCTACACCTTC. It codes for CASSLVGTGDYGYTF.

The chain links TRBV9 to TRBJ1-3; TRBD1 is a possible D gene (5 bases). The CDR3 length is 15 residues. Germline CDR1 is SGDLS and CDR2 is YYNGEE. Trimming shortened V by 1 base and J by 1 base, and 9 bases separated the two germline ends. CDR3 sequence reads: CASSVLGGSGNTIYF. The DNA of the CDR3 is TGTGCCAGCAGCGTATTGGGGGGGTCTGGAAACACCATATATTTT.

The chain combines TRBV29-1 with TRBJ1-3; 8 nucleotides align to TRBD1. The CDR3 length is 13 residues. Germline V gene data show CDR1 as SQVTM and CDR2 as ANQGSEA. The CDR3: CNKQGEQGNTIYF. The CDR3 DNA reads TGCAACAAACAGGGGGAACAGGGAAACACCATATATTTT.

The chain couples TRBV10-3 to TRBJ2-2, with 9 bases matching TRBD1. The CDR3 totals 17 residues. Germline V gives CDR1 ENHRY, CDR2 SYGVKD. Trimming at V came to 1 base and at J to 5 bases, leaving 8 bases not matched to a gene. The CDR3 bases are TGTGCCATCAGTGAGTGGGGACAGGGTAGGACTACCGGGGAGCTGTTTTTT. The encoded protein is CAISEWGQGRTTGELFF.

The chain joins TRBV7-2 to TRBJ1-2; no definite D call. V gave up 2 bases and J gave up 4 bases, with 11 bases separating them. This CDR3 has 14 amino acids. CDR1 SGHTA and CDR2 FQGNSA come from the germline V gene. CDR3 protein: CASSLTGDRYGYTF. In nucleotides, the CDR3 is TGTGCCAGCAGCTTAACCGGAGACCGCTATGGCTACACCTTC.

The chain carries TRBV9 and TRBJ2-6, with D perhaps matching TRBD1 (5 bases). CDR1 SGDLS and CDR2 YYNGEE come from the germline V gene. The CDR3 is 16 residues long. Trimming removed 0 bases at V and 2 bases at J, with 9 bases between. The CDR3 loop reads CASSVGVGAGANVLTF. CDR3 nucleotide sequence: TGTGCCAGCAGCGTAGGTGTAGGGGCTGGGGCCAACGTCCTGACTTTC. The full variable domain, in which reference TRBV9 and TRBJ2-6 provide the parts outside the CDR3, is DSGVTQTPKHLITATGQRVTLRCSPRSGDLSVYWYQQSLDQGLQFLIQYYNGEERAKGNILERFSAQQFPDLHSELNLSSLELGDSALYFCASSVGVGAGANVLTFGAGSRLTVL.

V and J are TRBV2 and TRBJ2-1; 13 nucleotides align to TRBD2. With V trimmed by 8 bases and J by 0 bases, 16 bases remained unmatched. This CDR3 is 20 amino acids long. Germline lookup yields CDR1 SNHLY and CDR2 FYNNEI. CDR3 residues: CASLSGLTSGGPRSYNEQFF. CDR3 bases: TGTGCCAGCCTTTCGGGTCTGACTAGCGGGGGGCCTCGCTCCTACAATGAGCAGTTCTTC.

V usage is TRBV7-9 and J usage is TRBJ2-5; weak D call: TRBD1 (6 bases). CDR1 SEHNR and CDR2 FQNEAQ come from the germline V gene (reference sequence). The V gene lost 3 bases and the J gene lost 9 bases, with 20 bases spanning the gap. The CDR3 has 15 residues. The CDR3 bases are TGTGCCAGCAGCTTCACAGGGAGAGGCGTTGAGGCCCAGTACTTC. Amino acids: CASSFTGRGVEAQYF.

CDR3 nucleotide sequence: TGCGCCAGCAGCTTCTCCCAGGGGGCTTTCTACGAGCAGTACTTC. This translates into CASSFSQGAFYEQYF. The chain recombines TRBV5-1 with TRBJ2-5, with 8 bases fitting TRBD1. The DNA end is more similar to TRBJ2-7, so the J call may be wrong. There are 15 residues in the CDR3. CDR1 SGHRS and CDR2 YFSETQ come from the germline V gene.

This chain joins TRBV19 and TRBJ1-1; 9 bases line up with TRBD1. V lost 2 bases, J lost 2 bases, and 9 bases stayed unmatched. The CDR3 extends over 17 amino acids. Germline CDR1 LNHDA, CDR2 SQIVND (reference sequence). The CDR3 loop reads CASSIRVGTGLNTEAFF. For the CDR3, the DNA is TGTGCCAGTAGTATACGGGTCGGGACAGGGCTAAACACTGAAGCTTTCTTT.

The CDR3 loop is CASRQGLSYGYTF. CDR3 bases: TGTGCCAGTAGACAGGGGCTGAGCTATGGCTACACCTTC. The V gene is TRBV19, the J gene TRBJ1-2; 7 bases fit TRBD1. There are 13 residues in the CDR3. Germline-derived CDR1 and CDR2 are LNHDA and SQIVND (reference sequence). The V segment lost 6 bases and the J segment 4 bases; nucleotides outside the gene matches: 5.

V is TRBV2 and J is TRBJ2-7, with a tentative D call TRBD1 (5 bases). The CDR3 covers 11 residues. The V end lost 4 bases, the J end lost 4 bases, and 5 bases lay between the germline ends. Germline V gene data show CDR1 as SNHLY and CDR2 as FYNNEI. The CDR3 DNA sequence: TGTGCCAGCAGTGGACAGTACGAGCAGTACTTC. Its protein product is CASSGQYEQYF.

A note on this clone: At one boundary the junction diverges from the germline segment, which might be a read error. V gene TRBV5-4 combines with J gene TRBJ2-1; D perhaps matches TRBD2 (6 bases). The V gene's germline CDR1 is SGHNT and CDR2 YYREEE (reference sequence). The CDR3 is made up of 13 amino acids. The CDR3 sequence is CASTRGGNNEQLF. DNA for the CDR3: TGTGCCAGCACCCGTGGGGGGAACAATGAGCAGCTCTTC.

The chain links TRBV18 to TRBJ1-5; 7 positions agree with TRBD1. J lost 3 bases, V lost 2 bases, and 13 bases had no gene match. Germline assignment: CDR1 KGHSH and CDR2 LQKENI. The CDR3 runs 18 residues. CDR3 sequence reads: CASSPRDRKPPANQPQHF. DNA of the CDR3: TGTGCCAGCTCACCAAGGGACAGAAAACCGCCCGCCAATCAGCCCCAGCATTTT.

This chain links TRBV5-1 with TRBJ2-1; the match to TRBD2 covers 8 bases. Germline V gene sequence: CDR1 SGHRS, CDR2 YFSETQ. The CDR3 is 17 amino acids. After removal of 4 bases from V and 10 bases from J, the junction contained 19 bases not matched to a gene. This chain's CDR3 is CASSPTPILAVDPEQFF. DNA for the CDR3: TGCGCCAGCAGCCCAACGCCAATACTAGCGGTGGACCCGGAGCAGTTCTTC. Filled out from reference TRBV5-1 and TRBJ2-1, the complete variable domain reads KAGVTQTPRYLIKTRGQQVTLSCSPISGHRSVSWYQQTPGQGLQFLFEYFSETQRNKGNFPGRFSGRQFSNSRSEMNVSTLELGDSALYLCASSPTPILAVDPEQFFGPGTRLTVL.

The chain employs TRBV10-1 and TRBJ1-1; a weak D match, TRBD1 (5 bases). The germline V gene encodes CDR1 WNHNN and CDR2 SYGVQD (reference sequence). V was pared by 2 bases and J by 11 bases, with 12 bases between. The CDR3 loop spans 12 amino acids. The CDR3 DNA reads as TGCGCCAGCAGTGAGGGCCAGGGCCGGGCTTTCTTT. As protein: CASSEGQGRAFF.

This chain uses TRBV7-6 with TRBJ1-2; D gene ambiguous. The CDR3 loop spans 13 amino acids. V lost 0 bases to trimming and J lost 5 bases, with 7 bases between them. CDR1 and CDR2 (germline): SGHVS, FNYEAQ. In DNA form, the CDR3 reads TGTGCCAGCAGCTTAGCGGCAGGATATGGCTACACCTTC. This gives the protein CASSLAAGYGYTF.

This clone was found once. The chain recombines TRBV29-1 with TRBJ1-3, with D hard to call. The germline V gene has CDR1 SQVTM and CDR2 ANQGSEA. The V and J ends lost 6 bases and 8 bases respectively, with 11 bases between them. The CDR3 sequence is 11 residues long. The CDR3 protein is CSVGRADTIYF. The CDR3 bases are TGCAGCGTCGGCCGTGCGGACACCATATATTTT.

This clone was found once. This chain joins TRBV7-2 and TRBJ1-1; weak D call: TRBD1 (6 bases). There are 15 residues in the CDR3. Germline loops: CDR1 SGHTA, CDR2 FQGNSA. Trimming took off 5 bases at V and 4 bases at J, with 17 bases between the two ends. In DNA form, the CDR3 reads TGTGCCAGCAGCATCTCAGGGTTAGGGGGCACTGAAGCTTTCTTT. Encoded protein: CASSISGLGGTEAFF.

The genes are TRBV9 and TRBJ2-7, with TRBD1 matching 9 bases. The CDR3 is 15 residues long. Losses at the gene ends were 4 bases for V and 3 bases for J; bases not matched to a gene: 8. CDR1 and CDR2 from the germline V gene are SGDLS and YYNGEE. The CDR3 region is CASSISRDRDYEQYF. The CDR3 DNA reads TGTGCCAGCAGCATTAGCCGGGACAGGGACTACGAGCAGTACTTC.

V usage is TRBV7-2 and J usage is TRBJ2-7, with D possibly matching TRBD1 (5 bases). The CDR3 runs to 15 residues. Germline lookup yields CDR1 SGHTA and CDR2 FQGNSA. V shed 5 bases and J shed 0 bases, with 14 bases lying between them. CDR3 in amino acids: CASSPGLQSSYEQYF. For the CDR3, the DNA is TGTGCCAGCAGCCCAGGGCTTCAGAGCTCCTACGAGCAGTACTTC. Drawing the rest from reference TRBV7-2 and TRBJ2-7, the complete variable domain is GAGVSQSPSNKVTEKGKDVELRCDPISGHTALYWYRQSLGQGLEFLIYFQGNSAPDKSGLPSDRFSAERTGGSVSTLTIQRTQQEDSAVYLCASSPGLQSSYEQYFGPGTRLTVT.

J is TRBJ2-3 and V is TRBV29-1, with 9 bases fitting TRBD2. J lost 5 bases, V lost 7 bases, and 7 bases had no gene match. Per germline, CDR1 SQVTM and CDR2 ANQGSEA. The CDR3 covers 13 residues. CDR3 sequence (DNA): TGCAGCGAAGCGGGGGGCCTTGGAGATACGCAGTATTTT. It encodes CSEAGGLGDTQYF.

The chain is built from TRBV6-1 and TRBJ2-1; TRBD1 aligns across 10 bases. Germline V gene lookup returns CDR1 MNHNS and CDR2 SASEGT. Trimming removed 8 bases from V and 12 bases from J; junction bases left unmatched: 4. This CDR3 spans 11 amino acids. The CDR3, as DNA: TGTGCCAGCTGGACAGGGGGTGGGCAGTTCTTC. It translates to CASWTGGGQFF.

The CDR3 sequence: CASSSQGGTNYGYTF. CDR3 nucleotide sequence: TGCGCCAGCAGCTCGCAGGGAGGCACTAACTATGGCTACACCTTC. The rearrangement joins TRBV5-1 to TRBJ1-2, with a tentative D call TRBD1 (5 bases). CDR3 length: 15 amino acids. Germline lookup yields CDR1 SGHRS and CDR2 YFSETQ. The V end lost 3 bases, the J end lost 0 bases, and 12 bases lay between the germline ends.

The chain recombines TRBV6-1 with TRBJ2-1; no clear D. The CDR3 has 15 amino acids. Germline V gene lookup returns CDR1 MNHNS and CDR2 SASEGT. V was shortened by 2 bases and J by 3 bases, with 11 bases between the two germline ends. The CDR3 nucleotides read TGTGCCAGCAGTGAAATAGCTGTGGGCTACAATGAGCAGTTCTTC. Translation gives CASSEIAVGYNEQFF.